The sequence of this T cell receptor (beta chain) was determined in a study of T cell responses to AZD1222 COVID-19 vaccine. General study points: Possibly, clonal diversity was underestimated; donors were largely white British and included more females. Vaccine-associated CD4 TCRs ranged over spike, dominating at 160-218 and 743-854.

Trimming removed 5 bases from V and 1 base from J, with 8 bases in between. CDR3 length: 12 residues. The V gene's germline CDR1 is SQVTM and CDR2 ANQGSEA. TCRdb's copy holds only in-frame clones and misses some; the assay was immunoSEQ multiplex PCR. The data show over 85,000 clones, about 88% seen once. Comment on this clone: Antigen unknown.

Samples with a second dose at about 4 or about 12 weeks were pooled together. The chain employs TRBV29-1 and TRBJ1-1; D is possibly TRBD1 (6 bases). The sample here was peripheral blood, taken 28 days after the second AZD1222 dose. The TCR sequence derives from an adult who received the AZD1222 COVID-19 vaccine. CDR3: CSVQQGNTEAFF. The CDR3, as DNA: TGCAGCGTTCAACAGGGGAACACTGAAGCTTTCTTT.